A few counts support the clone carrying this T cell receptor (beta chain). The antigen remains undetermined. The use of a sample-barcoded 5' primer and a J-beta primer mix characterized a second PCR of about 7 to 12 cycles. TCRdb called the 5' RACE reads again in MiXCR, with one record for every CDR3 protein. The sample carries more than 600,000 distinct CDR3 sequences, roughly 25% recorded once. The CDR3 consists of 17 residues. Germline V gene data show CDR1 as MNHEY and CDR2 as SVGEGT. This specimen belongs to a study of blood T cells in healthy people across ages. Overall study findings and caveats: Greater diversity and more naive CD4+ cells were seen in long-lived donors than in aged donors. The diversity estimates, figures obtained from one million T cells, were considered underestimates.

The same data also contributed to another study, on T cells of mothers and their children. That source adds: Mothers gave over 9 million TCR beta CDR3 reads each, and children 3 million to 3.5 million each. Normalized overlap was always slightly, never significantly, higher in related than unrelated mother-child pairs.

The material sequenced was blood. V and J are TRBV6-2 or TRBV6-3 and TRBJ2-5, with a tentative D call TRBD2 (5 bases). Near its end, the DNA agrees better with TRBJ2-7, so the J call may be wrong. The TCR was taken from a boy younger than 18 in good health. The CDR3 nucleotides are TGTGCCAGCAGTTACTCGGGCGGCGGGCGTTCTCCCTACGAGCAGTACTTC. This encodes CASSYSGGGRSPYEQYF.